This entry concerns a single TCR beta chain. CDR1 and CDR2 (germline): SNHLY, FYNNEI. There are 13 residues in the CDR3. Trimming took 3 bases from V and 5 from J, leaving 5 bases between them. Using immunoSEQ multiplex PCR, the repertoire was profiled, and TCRdb retains in-frame clones only, with some absent. The table lists roughly 200,000 clones, 70% to 90% of them singletons, with around a fifth in the top ten. This entry comes from a study of blood T cell repertoires in COVID-19. Specimen: peripheral blood. The chain employs TRBV2 and TRBJ1-6; D ambiguous. The receptor's source is a man aged 55 to 70 with active or convalescent COVID-19. CDR3 in DNA: TGTGCCAGCAGTGATCAGGATAATTCACCCCTCCACTTT. As protein: CASSDQDNSPLHF.